These 31 T cell receptor beta chains came from one sample sequenced in a study of vaccination effects on CD4 cells after COVID-19 (dated by TCRdb to between 2022 and 2023). In the ViraFEST assay, PBMC were stimulated with viral peptide pools, and TCR sequencing was then used to find antigen-specific CD4+ T cell clonotypes based on their expansion. After less than 13 days of culture, CD4+ T cells were isolated with the EasySep CD4+ T cell isolation kit. Negative nucleocapsid antibody results before and after vaccination confirmed that the healthy vaccine recipients had no prior SARS-CoV-2 infection. These TCRs' antigens remain unknown. To prepare the library, the immunoSEQ multiplex PCR assay was applied. TCRdb mirrors the immuneACCESS table, restricted to in-frame sequences. Some clones are absent from its copies; in checked studies, under half trace to an unresolved V gene, and the reason for the others is unknown. For this sample the table gives some 65,000 clones, of which 65% to 85% were detected only once. The top ten clones comprise roughly 3.1% of the sample.

Sequencing was performed on CD4+ T cells from PBMCs cultured with HCoV-NL63 spike peptides, taken before COVID-19 vaccination. This sample's cell subset or site label indicates: HCoV-NL63 spike overlapping peptide pool stimulation. These TCRs come from a human donor who received a COVID-19 vaccine.

This clone appeared a single time. V and J are TRBV9 and TRBJ2-1; 10 bases line up with TRBD2. Trimming took 3 bases from V and 8 from J; bases not matched to a gene: 5. The length of the CDR3 is 14 residues. Germline CDR1 is SGDLS and CDR2 is YYNGEE. CDR3 coding DNA: TGTGCCAGCAGCGAGCGGGGGGGTCTTGATGAGCAGTTCTTC. Residues: CASSERGGLDEQFF. Variable domain in full (rest from reference TRBV9 and TRBJ2-1): DSGVTQTPKHLITATGQRVTLRCSPRSGDLSVYWYQQSLDQGLQFLIQYYNGEERAKGNILERFSAQQFPDLHSELNLSSLELGDSALYFCASSERGGLDEQFFGPGTRLTVL.

This rearrangement joins TRBV6-5 to TRBJ1-1; D gene ambiguous. V was shortened by 4 bases and J by 0 bases, with 15 bases between the two germline ends. The length of the CDR3 is 16 residues. The germline CDR1 and CDR2 sequences are MNHEY and SVGAGI. DNA for the CDR3: TGTGCCAGCAGTTCCAGTCTGGGGTTCATGAACACTGAAGCTTTCTTT. Translated, it gives CASSSSLGFMNTEAFF.

This clone was seen a few times. The V gene is TRBV28, the J gene TRBJ1-5, with D unresolved. The CDR3 sequence is 14 residues long. The germline V gene has CDR1 MDHEN and CDR2 SYDVKM. Trimming stripped 1 base from V and 1 base from J, with 5 bases between. The CDR3 coding sequence is TGTGCCAGCAGTTTATATGACAGCAATCAGCCCCAGCATTTT. Its translation is CASSLYDSNQPQHF.

J is TRBJ1-2 and V is TRBV14, with unresolved D. This CDR3 comprises 12 residues. V was pared by 4 bases and J by 7 bases, with 10 bases between. CDR1 is SGHDN and CDR2 is FVKESK in the germline V gene. The CDR3 here is CASSRGIGGYTF. The CDR3 DNA reads TGTGCCAGCAGCCGGGGTATTGGTGGCTACACCTTC.

This clone was seen just once. This sequence joins TRBV3-1 (or the pseudogene TRBV3-2) and TRBJ1-2; 7 bases are shared with TRBD1. In germline, CDR1 is LGHDT, CDR2 YNNKEL (reference sequence). The CDR3 covers 14 residues. The ends lost 4 bases at V and 5 bases at J; junction bases unmatched: 7. This CDR3 reads CASSREGQTYGYTF. For the CDR3, the DNA is TGTGCCAGCAGCCGGGAGGGACAGACTTATGGCTACACCTTC.

This chain joins TRBV5-1 and TRBJ2-5; D gene unclear. Germline assignment: CDR1 SGHRS and CDR2 YFSETQ. The CDR3 contains 16 residues. The V gene lost 0 bases and the J gene lost 4 bases, with 16 bases spanning the gap. The CDR3 DNA reads as TGCGCCAGCAGCTTGGCTGTCGGTCCGCCCCCAGAGACCCAGTACTTC. Its protein product is CASSLAVGPPPETQYF.

The V and J genes are TRBV29-1 and TRBJ1-1; a possible D gene is TRBD1 (5 bases). The germline V and J ends were trimmed by 4 bases and 6 bases, with 15 bases remaining between them. Germline CDR1 SQVTM, CDR2 ANQGSEA. The CDR3 extends over 13 amino acids. CDR3 nucleotides: TGCAGCGTTGGTTCTGCTCAGGGAGCTGAAGCTTTCTTT. Protein: CSVGSAQGAEAFF.

This clone was observed a handful of times. The V and J genes are TRBV5-1 and TRBJ2-2, with TRBD1 matching 8 bases. Trimming removed 4 bases from V and 1 base from J; junction bases left unmatched: 6. CDR1 is SGHRS, CDR2 YFSETQ, per germline. The CDR3 is made up of 16 amino acids. The CDR3 DNA reads as TGCGCCAGCAGCGTCGCCGGACAGGGGAACACCGGGGAGCTGTTTTTT. It yields the protein CASSVAGQGNTGELFF.

The gene calls are TRBV7-2 and TRBJ2-2; D not certain. This CDR3 comprises 12 residues. The V end was cut by 3 bases, the J end by 8 bases, with 7 bases between. Germline V gene data show CDR1 as SGHTA and CDR2 as FQGNSA. DNA for the CDR3: TGTGCCAGCAGCTTGAGATATGGGGAGCTGTTTTTT. As protein: CASSLRYGELFF.

This rearrangement joins TRBV12-5 to TRBJ2-1; TRBD1 is a possible D gene (6 bases). Germline V gene data show CDR1 as LGHNT and CDR2 as FRNRAP. Trimming removed 2 bases at V and 3 bases at J, with 20 bases between. There are 18 residues in the CDR3. CDR3 bases: TGTGCTAGTGGTTTGATTATGCGAACCCTCAGGGGCTACAATGAGCAGTTCTTC. Protein product: CASGLIMRTLRGYNEQFF.

This clone has more than one count but fewer than ten. This chain connects TRBV30 to TRBJ1-4; D possibly corresponds to TRBD1 (6 bases). The length of the CDR3 is 15 residues. Germline CDR1 GTSNPN, CDR2 SVGIG (reference sequence). Trimming took 2 bases from V and 8 from J, leaving 18 bases between them. The DNA for the CDR3 is TGTGCCTGGAGTAAAGGGTGGGGGCTGGGAGAAAAACTGTTTTTT. This gives the protein CAWSKGWGLGEKLFF.

This clone was recorded a few times. This chain uses TRBV15 with TRBJ1-4, with a weak D call TRBD1 (6 bases). Trimming removed 3 bases at V and 7 bases at J, with 12 bases between. The germline gives CDR1 LNHNV, CDR2 YYDKDF (reference sequence). The CDR3 is made up of 14 amino acids. The chain's CDR3 is CATSSTGLGEKLFF. The CDR3 coding sequence is TGTGCCACCAGCAGTACAGGGTTGGGTGAAAAACTGTTTTTT.

The chain employs TRBV19 and TRBJ1-5; a possible D gene is TRBD1 (5 bases). This CDR3 has 16 residues. In germline, CDR1 is LNHDA, CDR2 SQIVND (reference sequence). V gave up 7 bases and J gave up 1 base, with 17 bases separating them. The chain's CDR3 is CASKSEGVRSNQPQHF. In DNA, the CDR3 is TGTGCCAGTAAATCGGAAGGGGTTAGGAGCAATCAGCCCCAGCATTTT.

The V gene is TRBV9, the J gene TRBJ1-3; TRBD1 matches 8 bases. The CDR3 is made up of 16 amino acids. Germline assignment: CDR1 SGDLS and CDR2 YYNGEE. Trimming removed 0 bases from V and 4 bases from J; junction bases left unmatched: 6. CDR3 sequence (DNA): TGTGCCAGCAGCGTAGCTACTCAGGGGGCAGGAAACACCATATATTTT. This codes for CASSVATQGAGNTIYF.

This clone occurred once. The rearrangement uses TRBV7-8 and TRBJ2-1; maybe TRBD1 (6 bases). The V gene's germline CDR1 is SGHVS and CDR2 FQNEAQ. The CDR3 covers 14 residues. The ends were cut back, 3 bases at V and 8 bases at J, with 14 bases in the middle. The CDR3 sequence is CASSFVTGRYEQFF. CDR3 nucleotides: TGTGCCAGCAGCTTCGTAACAGGGAGATATGAGCAGTTCTTC.

The V and J genes are TRBV6-2 or TRBV6-3 and TRBJ1-2; the D gene is possibly TRBD1 (5 bases). The CDR3 loop spans 13 amino acids. Germline V gene lookup returns CDR1 MNHEY and CDR2 SVGEGT. V gave up 4 bases and J gave up 6 bases, with 12 bases separating them. As DNA, the CDR3 is TGTGCCAGCAGTTCCAGGACATCTAATGGCTACACCTTC. This encodes CASSSRTSNGYTF.

V usage is TRBV6-5 and J usage is TRBJ2-7, with TRBD1 matching over 8 bases. Trimming at V came to 9 bases and at J to 0 bases, leaving 7 bases not matched to a gene. The CDR3 covers 14 residues. Germline-derived CDR1 and CDR2 are MNHEY and SVGAGI. CDR3 in DNA: TGTGCCAGTGCCCGGACAGGGAGCTCCTACGAGCAGTACGTC. Residues: CASARTGSSYEQYV.

CDR3 amino acids: CASSLSLWNTEAFF. The CDR3 bases are TGTGCCAGCAGCCTTTCCTTGTGGAACACTGAAGCTTTCTTT. The gene calls are TRBV5-6 and TRBJ1-1; D remains ambiguous. There are 14 residues in the CDR3. Germline V CDR1 and CDR2: SGHDT, YYEEEE. Trimming left V 4 bases short and J 1 base short, with 11 bases between.

The chain links TRBV6-1 to TRBJ2-6; 9 bases are shared with TRBD1. The CDR3 loop spans 18 amino acids. Germline trimming cut 4 bases from V and 2 bases from J; bases unmatched to any gene: 9. Per the germline V gene, CDR1 is MNHNS and CDR2 is SASEGT. CDR3 region: CASSGWDRVIAGANVLTF. DNA of the CDR3: TGTGCCAGCAGTGGTTGGGACAGGGTTATCGCTGGGGCCAACGTCCTGACTTTC.

The chain uses TRBV19 and TRBJ1-1; no definite D call. Trimming took 1 base from V and 0 from J, leaving 9 bases between them. Germline V gene lookup returns CDR1 LNHDA and CDR2 SQIVND (reference sequence). This CDR3 contains 15 residues. The chain's CDR3 is CASSIVWGLNTEAFF. DNA of the CDR3: TGTGCCAGTAGTATAGTTTGGGGTTTGAACACTGAAGCTTTCTTT.

The V and J genes are TRBV5-5 and TRBJ1-4; possibly TRBD1 for D (6 bases). The CDR3 length is 15 residues. The V gene's germline CDR1 is SGHKS and CDR2 YYEKEE (reference sequence). Trimming pared 6 bases from V and 8 bases from J, leaving 20 bases between. CDR3 amino acids: CASTGGAGAREKLFF. CDR3 coding DNA: TGTGCCAGCACTGGGGGGGCTGGTGCGCGCGAAAAACTGTTTTTT.

The CDR3 DNA reads as TGTGCCATCAGCAAGAGGCTAGCGGGGAGCACAGATACGCAGTATTTT. Amino acids: CAISKRLAGSTDTQYF. The rearrangement links TRBV10-3 to TRBJ2-3; 9 bases are shared with TRBD2. The CDR3 runs to 16 residues. From germline, CDR1 is ENHRY and CDR2 SYGVKD. V shed 6 bases, J shed 0 bases, and the junction held 7 bases outside the gene matches.

The chain joins TRBV5-1 to TRBJ2-7, with 11 bases lining up with TRBD1. Germline values: CDR1 SGHRS, CDR2 YFSETQ. There are 15 residues in the CDR3. After removal of 2 bases from V and 2 bases from J, the junction contained 3 bases not matched to a gene. The CDR3, as DNA: TGCGCCAGCAGCTTCCGGGACAGGGGGGCCTACGAGCAGTACGTC. The encoded protein is CASSFRDRGAYEQYV.

The chain joins TRBV6-6 to TRBJ2-3; D gene uncertain. Germline values: CDR1 MNHNY, CDR2 SVGAGI (reference sequence). V lost 3 bases, J lost 2 bases, and 9 bases lay in between. This CDR3 has 14 amino acids. CDR3 residues: CASSYYRNTDTQYF. CDR3 nucleotide sequence: TGTGCCAGCAGTTATTACAGAAACACAGATACGCAGTATTTT.

The chain joins TRBV5-1 to TRBJ2-6, with 10 bases lining up with TRBD1. The CDR3 is 20 amino acids. CDR1 and CDR2 (germline): SGHRS, YFSETQ. Trimming at V came to 2 bases and at J to 4 bases, leaving 15 bases not matched to a gene. The CDR3 nucleotides read TGCGCCAGCAGCTTCAAACCCGTCGACAGGGGGCGATCCGGGGCCAACGTCCTGACTTTC. It translates to CASSFKPVDRGRSGANVLTF.

The rearrangement links TRBV7-9 to TRBJ1-4; 8 bases are shared with TRBD1. Germline assignment: CDR1 SEHNR and CDR2 FQNEAQ (reference sequence). There are 14 residues in the CDR3. V lost 4 bases, J lost 5 bases, and 3 bases stayed unmatched. CDR3 region: CASSYRGANEKLFF. The CDR3 nucleotides read TGTGCCAGCAGCTACAGGGGGGCAAATGAAAAACTGTTTTTT.

The V and J genes are TRBV28 and TRBJ2-7; no clear D gene. The CDR3 is 12 amino acids. The ends were cut back, 2 bases at V and 4 bases at J, with 6 bases in the middle. Germline CDR1 and CDR2: MDHEN and SYDVKM. DNA for the CDR3: TGTGCCAGCAGTTTAGCAGGATACGAGCAGTACGTC. Amino acids: CASSLAGYEQYV.

The chain combines TRBV5-1 with TRBJ2-5; D call uncertain. The germline CDR1 and CDR2 sequences are SGHRS and YFSETQ. The V and J ends lost 7 bases and 1 base respectively, with 14 bases between them. The CDR3 length is 14 residues. The chain's CDR3 is CASDPTGRQETQYF. CDR3 nucleotide sequence: TGCGCCAGCGACCCGACGGGTCGCCAAGAGACCCAGTACTTC.

The J gene is TRBJ1-2, the V gene TRBV24-1; D not resolved. The CDR3 has 16 residues. The V end lost 4 bases, the J end lost 2 bases, and 16 bases lay between the germline ends. Per the germline V gene, CDR1 is KGHDR and CDR2 is SFDVKD. The CDR3 loop reads CATSDPLRTGNYGYTF. In DNA, the CDR3 is TGTGCCACCAGTGACCCTTTGCGGACGGGAAACTATGGCTACACCTTC.

The chain uses TRBV25-1 and TRBJ2-5; D may be TRBD2 (6 bases). CDR3 length: 16 residues. Trimming left V 3 bases short and J 3 bases short, with 17 bases between. Germline V CDR1 and CDR2: MGHDK, SYGVNS. The CDR3 loop is CASSDLRRVDEETQYF. DNA for the CDR3: TGTGCCAGCAGTGACCTTCGGAGGGTTGATGAAGAGACCCAGTACTTC.

This CDR3 is CASSSQGGTDTQYF. The CDR3 DNA reads TGTGCCAGCAGTTCCCAGGGGGGGACAGATACGCAGTATTTT. V usage is TRBV28 and J usage is TRBJ2-3; D may match TRBD1 or TRBD2 (7 bases each). The CDR3 has 14 residues. The V and J ends lost 4 bases and 3 bases respectively, with 11 bases between them. CDR1 and CDR2 from the germline V gene are MDHEN and SYDVKM.